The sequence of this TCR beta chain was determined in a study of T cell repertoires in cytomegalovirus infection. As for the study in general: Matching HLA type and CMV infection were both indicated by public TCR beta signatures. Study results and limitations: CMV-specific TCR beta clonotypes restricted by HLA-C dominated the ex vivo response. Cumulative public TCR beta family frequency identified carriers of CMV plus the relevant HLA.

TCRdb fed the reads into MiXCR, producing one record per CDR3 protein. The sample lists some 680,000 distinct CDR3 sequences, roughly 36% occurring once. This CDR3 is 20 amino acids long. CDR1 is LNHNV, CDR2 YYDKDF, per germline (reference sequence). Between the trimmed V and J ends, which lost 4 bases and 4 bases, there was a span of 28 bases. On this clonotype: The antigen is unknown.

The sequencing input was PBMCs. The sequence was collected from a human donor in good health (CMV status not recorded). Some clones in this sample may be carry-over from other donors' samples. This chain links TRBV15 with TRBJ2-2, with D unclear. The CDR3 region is CATSKKHPTRSQRITGELFF. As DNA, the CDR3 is TGTGCCACCAGCAAAAAACACCCGACCCGATCCCAAAGAATCACCGGGGAGCTGTTTTTT.